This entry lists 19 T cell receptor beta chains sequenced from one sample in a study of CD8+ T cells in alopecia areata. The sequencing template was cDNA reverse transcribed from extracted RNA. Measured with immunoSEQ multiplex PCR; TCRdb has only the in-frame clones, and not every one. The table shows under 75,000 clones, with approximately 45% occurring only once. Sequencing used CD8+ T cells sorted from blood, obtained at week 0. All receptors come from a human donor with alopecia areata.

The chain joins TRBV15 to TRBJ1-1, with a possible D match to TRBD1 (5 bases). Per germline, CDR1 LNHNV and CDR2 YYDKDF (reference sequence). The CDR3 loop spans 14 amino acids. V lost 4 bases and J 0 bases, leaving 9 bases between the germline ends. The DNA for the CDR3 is TGTGCCACCAGCATGACAGTTTTGAACACTGAAGCTTTCTTT. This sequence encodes CATSMTVLNTEAFF.

The CDR3 DNA reads TGCAGCGTCGAGAGCGGGAGTTCCTACGAGCAGTACTTC. Translating gives CSVESGSSYEQYF. V is TRBV29-1 and J is TRBJ2-7, with 8 bases identical to TRBD2. CDR3 length equals 13 residues. The V and J ends lost 6 bases and 1 base, in that order; junction bases with no gene match: 5. From germline, CDR1 is SQVTM and CDR2 ANQGSEA.

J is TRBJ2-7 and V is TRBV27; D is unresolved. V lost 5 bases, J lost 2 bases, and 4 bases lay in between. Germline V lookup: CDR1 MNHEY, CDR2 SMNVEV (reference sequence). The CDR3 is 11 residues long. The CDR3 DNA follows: TGTGCCAGCAGTCTGCCCTACGAGCAGTACTTC. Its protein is CASSLPYEQYF.

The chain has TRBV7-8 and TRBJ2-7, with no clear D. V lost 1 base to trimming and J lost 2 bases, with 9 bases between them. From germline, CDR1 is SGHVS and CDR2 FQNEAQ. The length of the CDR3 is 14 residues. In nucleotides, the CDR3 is TGTGCCAGCAGCTTAGTTGGCAGGACCTACGAGCAGTACTTC. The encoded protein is CASSLVGRTYEQYF.

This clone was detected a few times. The CDR3 protein is CSVERLSDNYEQYF. The CDR3 DNA follows: TGCAGCGTTGAGAGGTTGTCTGACAACTACGAGCAGTACTTC. The rearrangement links TRBV29-1 to TRBJ2-7; D gene unclear. Trimming shortened V by 3 bases and J by 3 bases, and 15 bases separated the two germline ends. CDR1 and CDR2 from the germline V gene are SQVTM and ANQGSEA. The CDR3 spans 14 residues.

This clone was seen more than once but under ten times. This CDR3 is CASSGLRTGELFF. The CDR3 DNA sequence: TGTGCCAGCAGTGGATTGAGGACCGGGGAGCTGTTTTTT. The J gene is TRBJ2-2, the V gene TRBV6-5; D is undetermined. Germline CDR1 and CDR2: MNHEY and SVGAGI. V was clipped by 5 bases and J by 5 bases, with 9 bases between them. The CDR3 totals 13 residues.

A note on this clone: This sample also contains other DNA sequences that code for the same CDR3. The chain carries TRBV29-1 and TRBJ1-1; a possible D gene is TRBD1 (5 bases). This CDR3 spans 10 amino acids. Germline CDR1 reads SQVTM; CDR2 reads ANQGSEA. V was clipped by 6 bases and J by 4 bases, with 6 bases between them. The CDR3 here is CSVGGTEAFF. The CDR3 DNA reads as TGCAGCGTCGGGGGCACTGAAGCTTTCTTT.

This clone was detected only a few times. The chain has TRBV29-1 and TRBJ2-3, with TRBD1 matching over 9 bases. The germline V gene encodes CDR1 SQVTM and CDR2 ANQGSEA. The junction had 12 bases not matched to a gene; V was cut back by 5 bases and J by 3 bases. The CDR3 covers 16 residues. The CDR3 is CSVRSLRDRVTDTQYF. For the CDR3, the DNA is TGCAGCGTTCGATCACTCCGGGACAGGGTGACAGATACGCAGTATTTT.

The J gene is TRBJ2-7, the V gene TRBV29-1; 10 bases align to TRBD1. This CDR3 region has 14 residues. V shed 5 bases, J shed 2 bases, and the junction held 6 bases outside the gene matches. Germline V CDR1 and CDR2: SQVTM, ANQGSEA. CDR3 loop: CSVKIGQGAYEQYF. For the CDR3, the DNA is TGCAGCGTTAAAATCGGACAGGGGGCCTACGAGCAGTACTTC.

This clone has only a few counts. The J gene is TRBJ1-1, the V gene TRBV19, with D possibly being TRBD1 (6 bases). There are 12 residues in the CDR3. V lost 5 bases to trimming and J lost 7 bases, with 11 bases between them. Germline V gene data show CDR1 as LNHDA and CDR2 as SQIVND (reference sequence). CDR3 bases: TGTGCCAGTAGTCCACAGGGACGTGAAGCTTTCTTT. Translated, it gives CASSPQGREAFF.

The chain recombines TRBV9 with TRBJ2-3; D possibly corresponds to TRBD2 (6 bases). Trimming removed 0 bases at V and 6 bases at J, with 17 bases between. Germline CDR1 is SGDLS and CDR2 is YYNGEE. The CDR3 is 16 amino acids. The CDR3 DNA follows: TGTGCCAGCAGCGTAGGGGTAGCGGTCCAAGTTGATACGCAGTATTTT. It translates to CASSVGVAVQVDTQYF.

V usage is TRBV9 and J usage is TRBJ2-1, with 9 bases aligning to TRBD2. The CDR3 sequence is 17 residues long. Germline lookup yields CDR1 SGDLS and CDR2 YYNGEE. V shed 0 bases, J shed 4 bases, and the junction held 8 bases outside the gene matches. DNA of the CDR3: TGTGCCAGCAGCGTAGCTGGTGGCGGGAGGGCGTACAATGAGCAGTTCTTC. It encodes CASSVAGGGRAYNEQFF.

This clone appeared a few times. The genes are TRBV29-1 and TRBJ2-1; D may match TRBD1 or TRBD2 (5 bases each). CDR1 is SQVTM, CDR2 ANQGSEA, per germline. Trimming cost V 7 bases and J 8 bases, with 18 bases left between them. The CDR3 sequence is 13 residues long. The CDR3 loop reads CSAEFNMGDEQFF. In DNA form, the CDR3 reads TGCAGCGCCGAATTTAATATGGGGGATGAGCAGTTCTTC.

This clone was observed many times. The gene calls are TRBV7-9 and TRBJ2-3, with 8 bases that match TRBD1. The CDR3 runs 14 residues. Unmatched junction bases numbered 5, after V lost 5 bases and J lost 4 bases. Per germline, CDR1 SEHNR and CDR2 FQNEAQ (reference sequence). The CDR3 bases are TGTGCCAGCAGCCCGGACAGGGACCCAGATACGCAGTATTTT. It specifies CASSPDRDPDTQYF. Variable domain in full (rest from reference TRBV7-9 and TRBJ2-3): DTGVSQNPRHKITKRGQNVTFRCDPISEHNRLYWYRQTLGQGPEFLTYFQNEAQLEKSRLLSDRFSAERPKGSFSTLEIQRTEQGDSAMYLCASSPDRDPDTQYFGPGTRLTVL.

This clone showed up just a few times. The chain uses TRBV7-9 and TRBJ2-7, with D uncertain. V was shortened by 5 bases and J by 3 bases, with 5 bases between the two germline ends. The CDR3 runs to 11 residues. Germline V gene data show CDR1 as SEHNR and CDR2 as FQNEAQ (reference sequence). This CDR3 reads CASSLNYEQYF. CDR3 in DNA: TGTGCCAGCAGCCTGAACTACGAGCAGTACTTC.

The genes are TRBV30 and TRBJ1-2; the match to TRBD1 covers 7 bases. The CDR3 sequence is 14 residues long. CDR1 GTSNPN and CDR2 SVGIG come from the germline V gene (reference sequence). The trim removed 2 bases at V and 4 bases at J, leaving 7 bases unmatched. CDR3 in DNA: TGTGCCTGGAGTTTGGGACAGAGGATCTATGGCTACACCTTC. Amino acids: CAWSLGQRIYGYTF.

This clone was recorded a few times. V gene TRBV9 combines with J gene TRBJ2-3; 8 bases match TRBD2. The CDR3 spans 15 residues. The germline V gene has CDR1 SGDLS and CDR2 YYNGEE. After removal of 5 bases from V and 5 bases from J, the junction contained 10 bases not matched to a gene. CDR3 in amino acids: CASRPRAGGEDTQYF. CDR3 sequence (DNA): TGTGCCAGCAGGCCGAGGGCGGGAGGTGAAGATACGCAGTATTTT.

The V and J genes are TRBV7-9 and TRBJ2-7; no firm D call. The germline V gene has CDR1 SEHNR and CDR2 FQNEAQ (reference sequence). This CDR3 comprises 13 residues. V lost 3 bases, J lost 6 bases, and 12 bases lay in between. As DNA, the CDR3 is TGTGCCAGCAGCTTGGACCCGGGCGCCGAGCAGTACTTC. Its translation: CASSLDPGAEQYF.

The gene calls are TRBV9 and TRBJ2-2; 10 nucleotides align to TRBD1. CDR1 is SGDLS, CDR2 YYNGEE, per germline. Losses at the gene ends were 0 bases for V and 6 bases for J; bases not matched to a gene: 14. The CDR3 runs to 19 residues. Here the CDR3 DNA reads TGTGCCAGCAGCGTAGAAGGGACAGGGGAATATGGAAGGGCCGGGGAGCTGTTTTTT. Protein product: CASSVEGTGEYGRAGELFF.